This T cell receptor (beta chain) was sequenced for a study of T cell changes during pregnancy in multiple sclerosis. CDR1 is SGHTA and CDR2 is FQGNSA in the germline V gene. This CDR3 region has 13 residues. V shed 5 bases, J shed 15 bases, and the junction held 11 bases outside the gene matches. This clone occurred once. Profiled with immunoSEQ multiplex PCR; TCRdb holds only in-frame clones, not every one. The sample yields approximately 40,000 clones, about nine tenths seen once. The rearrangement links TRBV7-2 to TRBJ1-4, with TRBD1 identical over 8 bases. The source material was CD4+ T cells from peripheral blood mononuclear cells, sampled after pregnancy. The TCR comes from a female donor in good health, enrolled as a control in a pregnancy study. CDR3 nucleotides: TGTGCCAGCAGCCCAAGCAGGGGGCAAAGGTTGTTTTTT. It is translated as CASSPSRGQRLFF.